The entry below describes one TCR beta chain. Antigen: not known. Germline V gene sequence: CDR1 DFQATT, CDR2 SNEGSKA (reference sequence). Trimming removed 5 bases from V and 6 bases from J, with 14 bases in between. This CDR3 is 13 amino acids long. TCRdb itself ran the 5' RACE reads through MiXCR, one entry per CDR3 protein. The table records under 300,000 distinct CDR3 sequences, about a sixth of them present only once. This specimen comes from a study of T-cell memory formation after mild COVID-19. On the study more broadly: The two donors had largely donor-specific TCR clusters. Findings of the study overall: Confirmation of SARS-CoV-2 specificity was lacking for second-wave clones peaking day 37.

This TCR was recovered from a man between 18 and 29 years old who had mild COVID-19 (a few samples of this study predate the infection). Cell type and time point are not known. The material sequenced was PBMCs or a T cell subset sorted from them (not recorded which). This chain connects TRBV20-1 to TRBJ2-4; weak D call: TRBD1 (6 bases). The CDR3 DNA reads as TGCAGTGCTCCGGACAGTGGGGGAAACATTCAGTACTTC. This translates into CSAPDSGGNIQYF.